One sample yielded the 26 T cell receptor beta chains listed below, sequenced in a study of T-cell memory formation after mild COVID-19. TCRdb passed the 5' RACE reads through MiXCR, listing each CDR3 protein once. In the table there are about 240,000 distinct CDR3 sequences, approximately 10% of which are singletons. The sequencing sample was made of PBMCs or a T cell subset sorted from them (not recorded which). These receptors originate from a man between 18 and 29 years old who had mild COVID-19 (a few samples of this study predate the infection). Cell type and time point are not known.

The J gene is TRBJ1-2, the V gene TRBV10-3; D remains ambiguous. Trimming took off 0 bases at V and 0 bases at J, with 8 bases between the two ends. Germline V gene data show CDR1 as ENHRY and CDR2 as SYGVKD. CDR3 length: 15 amino acids. The CDR3 region has the DNA TGTGCCATCAGTGAGTCTAGGCAGTCTAACTATGGCTACACCTTC. This sequence encodes CAISESRQSNYGYTF.

This chain uses TRBV5-1 with TRBJ2-3, with 9 nucleotides matching TRBD2. The CDR3 has 16 amino acids. Germline CDR1 SGHRS, CDR2 YFSETQ. Losses at the gene ends were 0 bases for V and 2 bases for J; bases not matched to a gene: 4. CDR3 protein: CASSLALAGFTDTQYF. Written as DNA, the CDR3 is TGCGCCAGCAGCTTGGCCCTAGCGGGGTTCACAGATACGCAGTATTTT. Based on the CDR3 plus reference TRBV5-1 and TRBJ2-3, the full variable domain is KAGVTQTPRYLIKTRGQQVTLSCSPISGHRSVSWYQQTPGQGLQFLFEYFSETQRNKGNFPGRFSGRQFSNSRSEMNVSTLELGDSALYLCASSLALAGFTDTQYFGPGTRLTVL.

This clonotype was observed at least ten times. The CDR3 is CASSSGLRNTEAFF. CDR3 nucleotide sequence: TGTGCCAGCAGCTCGGGCCTTCGGAACACTGAAGCTTTCTTT. The chain combines TRBV7-8 with TRBJ1-1; D is uncertain. Trimming took 4 bases from V and 1 from J, leaving 10 bases between them. The V gene's germline CDR1 is SGHVS and CDR2 FQNEAQ. The CDR3 length is 14 residues.

This clonotype occurred a few times. The chain carries TRBV5-1 and TRBJ1-6, with D hard to call. Germline V gene lookup returns CDR1 SGHRS and CDR2 YFSETQ. There are 15 residues in the CDR3. Deletions cut 1 base from V and 7 bases from J, with 12 bases between. The DNA of the CDR3 is TGCGCCAGCAGCTTGAAGGAGGGTGGCAATTCACCCCTCCACTTT. Its protein is CASSLKEGGNSPLHF. The full variable domain, in which reference TRBV5-1 and TRBJ1-6 provide the parts outside the CDR3, is KAGVTQTPRYLIKTRGQQVTLSCSPISGHRSVSWYQQTPGQGLQFLFEYFSETQRNKGNFPGRFSGRQFSNSRSEMNVSTLELGDSALYLCASSLKEGGNSPLHFGNGTRLTVT.

This clonotype was counted between two and nine times. The V call is TRBV9, the J call TRBJ2-1, with 11 bases aligning to TRBD2. CDR1 SGDLS and CDR2 YYNGEE come from the germline V gene. The trim removed 4 bases at V and 7 bases at J, leaving 16 bases unmatched. There are 18 residues in the CDR3. CDR3 sequence reads: CASSPPLGASGGYNEQFF. CDR3 nucleotides: TGTGCCAGCAGCCCTCCCCTGGGGGCTAGCGGGGGGTATAATGAGCAGTTCTTC. Variable domain in full (rest from reference TRBV9 and TRBJ2-1): DSGVTQTPKHLITATGQRVTLRCSPRSGDLSVYWYQQSLDQGLQFLIQYYNGEERAKGNILERFSAQQFPDLHSELNLSSLELGDSALYFCASSPPLGASGGYNEQFFGPGTRLTVL.

This chain connects TRBV9 to TRBJ1-1; 7 nucleotides match TRBD1. Germline V gives CDR1 SGDLS, CDR2 YYNGEE. The CDR3 has 16 amino acids. V lost 3 bases to trimming and J lost 0 bases; unmatched junction nucleotides: 8. This CDR3 reads CASSASAGTVNTEAFF. CDR3 nucleotides: TGTGCCAGCAGCGCTTCAGCCGGGACAGTGAACACTGAAGCTTTCTTT.

This clonotype was seen more than once but under ten times. The chain recombines TRBV7-6 with TRBJ2-1; TRBD1 matches 9 bases. The CDR3 runs to 15 residues. Germline CDR1 SGHVS, CDR2 FNYEAQ. Trimming cost V 3 bases and J 8 bases; bases outside gene matches: 8. The CDR3 DNA is TGTGCCAGCAGCTTCGGGACAGGGTTTAACGATGAGCAGTTCTTC. This sequence encodes CASSFGTGFNDEQFF.

This clonotype was recorded a few times. The V call is TRBV7-8, the J call TRBJ2-3; the match to TRBD2 covers 9 bases. Unmatched junction bases numbered 14, after V lost 4 bases and J lost 6 bases. CDR1 SGHVS and CDR2 FQNEAQ come from the germline V gene. The CDR3 length is 17 residues. CDR3 residues: CASSWAGSGGDGDTQYF. The CDR3 DNA follows: TGTGCCAGCAGCTGGGCGGGTAGCGGGGGAGACGGGGATACGCAGTATTTT.

J is TRBJ1-2 and V is TRBV20-1, with D unclear. V lost 2 bases, J lost 7 bases, and 11 bases lay in between. CDR1 is DFQATT and CDR2 is SNEGSKA in the germline V gene (reference sequence). This CDR3 region has 12 residues. The CDR3 DNA follows: TGCAGTGCTAGAAACGAATTCGGTGGCTACACCTTC. Protein product: CSARNEFGGYTF.

Many counts were recorded for this clonotype. The CDR3 region is CSARRRGTSGGALETQYF. CDR3 coding DNA: TGCAGTGCTAGACGACGCGGGACTAGCGGGGGGGCCTTGGAGACCCAGTACTTC. The V gene is TRBV20-1, the J gene TRBJ2-5; 16 bases are a match to TRBD2. Trimming cost V 2 bases and J 5 bases; bases outside gene matches: 11. The CDR3 loop spans 18 amino acids. Germline V gene lookup returns CDR1 DFQATT and CDR2 SNEGSKA (reference sequence).

This clonotype was detected a few times. V gene TRBV6-6 combines with J gene TRBJ1-1; D gene uncertain. Per germline, CDR1 MNHNY and CDR2 SVGAGI (reference sequence). The CDR3 covers 10 residues. V lost 8 bases and J 7 bases, leaving 8 bases between the germline ends. CDR3 sequence reads: CASGYSEAFF. CDR3 DNA sequence: TGTGCCAGCGGGTACAGTGAAGCTTTCTTT.

This clonotype has ten or more counts. V usage is TRBV5-1 and J usage is TRBJ1-5; unclear D gene. V lost 4 bases to trimming and J lost 3 bases, with 11 bases between them. This CDR3 has 14 amino acids. Germline-derived CDR1 and CDR2 are SGHRS and YFSETQ. The CDR3 reads CASSPDGNNQPQHF. In DNA form, the CDR3 reads TGCGCCAGCAGCCCCGACGGTAACAATCAGCCCCAGCATTTT.

This chain links TRBV10-3 with TRBJ2-1; tentatively, D is TRBD1 or TRBD2 (5 bases each). Germline assignment: CDR1 ENHRY and CDR2 SYGVKD. V was clipped by 4 bases and J by 8 bases, with 18 bases between them. The CDR3 sequence is 15 residues long. Here the CDR3 reads CAISVTGTDRDEQFF. The CDR3 nucleotides read TGTGCCATCAGTGTTACCGGGACCGATAGGGATGAGCAGTTCTTC.

This clonotype was detected a few times. J is TRBJ1-4 and V is TRBV6-5; unclear D gene. This CDR3 is 16 amino acids long. The germline V gene encodes CDR1 MNHEY and CDR2 SVGAGI. The V and J ends lost 0 bases and 5 bases respectively, with 13 bases between them. The CDR3 DNA follows: TGTGCCAGCAGTTACTCGATTCGCAGTTTGAATGAAAAACTGTTTTTT. This translates into CASSYSIRSLNEKLFF.

The chain has TRBV7-6 and TRBJ2-5, with 9 bases identical to TRBD2. This CDR3 contains 14 residues. The germline gives CDR1 SGHVS, CDR2 FNYEAQ. V shed 3 bases and J 5 bases; nucleotides not matched to a gene: 4. The CDR3 sequence: CASSLVAGVETQYF. The CDR3, as DNA: TGTGCCAGCAGCTTGGTAGCGGGGGTTGAGACCCAGTACTTC.

The sample holds many counts of this clonotype. The DNA of the CDR3 is TGCAGTGCTAGAGATTCGGCGGGGCCCTACAATGAGCAGTTCTTC. Translation: CSARDSAGPYNEQFF. The chain combines TRBV20-1 with TRBJ2-1; the D gene is possibly TRBD2 (6 bases). Deletions cut 0 bases from V and 2 bases from J, with 11 bases between. Per germline, CDR1 DFQATT and CDR2 SNEGSKA (reference sequence). This CDR3 spans 15 amino acids.

This clonotype was recorded at least ten times. The chain employs TRBV11-2 and TRBJ2-3; 8 bases agree with TRBD1. V was pared by 5 bases and J by 3 bases, with 13 bases of the junction left unmatched. Germline V CDR1 and CDR2: SGHAT, FQNNGV. The CDR3 extends over 17 amino acids. In nucleotides, the CDR3 is TGTGCCAGCAGCCTCAGAACCCAGGGGGCAGTTACAGATACGCAGTATTTT. Translating gives CASSLRTQGAVTDTQYF.

The V call is TRBV7-2, the J call TRBJ2-7, with D tentatively TRBD1 or TRBD2 (5 bases each). Deletions cut 1 base from V and 0 bases from J, with 13 bases between. Germline lookup yields CDR1 SGHTA and CDR2 FQGNSA. This CDR3 is built from 16 residues. The CDR3 region has the DNA TGTGCCAGCAGCTTAGTCCGGGACCGCTACTCCTACGAGCAGTACGTC. Protein: CASSLVRDRYSYEQYV.

This CDR3 reads CASSPQHLQETQYF. The CDR3 coding sequence is TGTGCCAGCTCACCACAGCACCTTCAAGAGACCCAGTACTTC. The V gene is TRBV18, the J gene TRBJ2-5; D gene ambiguous. Germline V gene data show CDR1 as KGHSH and CDR2 as LQKENI. The CDR3 runs to 14 residues. V lost 1 base, J lost 2 bases, and 8 bases lay in between.

This clonotype was observed a handful of times. The V call is TRBV7-9, the J call TRBJ2-5; TRBD2 might be the D (6 bases). The CDR3 extends over 19 amino acids. V dropped 5 bases and J dropped 2 bases, with 27 bases sitting between them. CDR1 is SEHNR, CDR2 FQNEAQ, per germline (reference sequence). In nucleotides, the CDR3 is TGTGCCAGCAGCCCCGCCACCCGGGGGTCGGGGATTAGGCAAGAGACCCAGTACTTC. It specifies CASSPATRGSGIRQETQYF.

This clonotype was observed a few times. This rearrangement joins TRBV20-1 to TRBJ1-1; D might be TRBD1 (5 bases). This CDR3 has 13 amino acids. V shed 3 bases and J shed 1 base, with 9 bases lying between them. CDR1 and CDR2 (germline): DFQATT, SNEGSKA (reference sequence). CDR3 nucleotides: TGCAGTGCTAGTGCCCAGGGGAACACTGAAGCTTTCTTT. Its protein is CSASAQGNTEAFF.

This clonotype was seen more than once but under ten times. CDR3 DNA: TGTGCCAGCAGTTTTTCGGGTCAGGGCACCGACTATGGCTACACCTTC. As protein: CASSFSGQGTDYGYTF. The V call is TRBV27, the J call TRBJ1-2, with D possibly matching TRBD1 (5 bases). CDR1 and CDR2 (germline): MNHEY, SMNVEV (reference sequence). Trimming cost V 3 bases and J 3 bases, with 17 bases left between them. The CDR3 has 16 amino acids.

This clonotype was seen a handful of times. The chain uses TRBV7-8 and TRBJ1-2; TRBD1 matches at 9 bases. Losses at the gene ends were 2 bases for V and 8 bases for J; bases not matched to a gene: 3. This CDR3 comprises 13 residues. CDR1 is SGHVS and CDR2 is FQNEAQ in the germline V gene. The CDR3 protein is CASSLTGGGGYTF. The CDR3 DNA reads as TGTGCCAGCAGCTTAACAGGGGGCGGCGGCTACACCTTC.

In this sample, this clonotype turned up a few times. This sequence joins TRBV5-5 and TRBJ1-1, with D uncertain. Trimming removed 0 bases at V and 11 bases at J, with 8 bases between. This CDR3 comprises 11 residues. The germline V gene encodes CDR1 SGHKS and CDR2 YYEKEE (reference sequence). The CDR3 DNA sequence: TGTGCCAGCAGCTTGGACATCGTGGCTTTCTTT. It yields the protein CASSLDIVAFF.

The rearrangement links TRBV27 to TRBJ2-7; D unclear. This CDR3 spans 14 amino acids. The V gene's germline CDR1 is MNHEY and CDR2 SMNVEV (reference sequence). The ends were cut back, 4 bases at V and 0 bases at J, with 10 bases in the middle. CDR3 residues: CASSSGRSSYEQYV. The CDR3 nucleotides are TGTGCCAGCAGTTCAGGACGGAGCTCCTACGAGCAGTACGTC.

This chain connects TRBV20-1 to TRBJ1-3, with D unclear. Germline V gene sequence: CDR1 DFQATT, CDR2 SNEGSKA (reference sequence). The CDR3 spans 13 residues. V gave up 6 bases and J gave up 2 bases, with 11 bases separating them. CDR3 protein: CSARTPPGNTIYF. For the CDR3, the DNA is TGCAGTGCAAGGACCCCTCCTGGAAACACCATATATTTT.